This T cell receptor (beta chain) derives from a study of blood T cell repertoires in COVID-19. Assay: immunoSEQ multiplex PCR; the TCRdb copy retains only in-frame clones and omits some. Of about 140,000 clones detected, approximately 88% appear once; the ten largest clones hold roughly 4.9%. The germline V and J ends were trimmed by 3 bases and 7 bases, with 15 bases remaining between them. Per germline, CDR1 KGHSH and CDR2 LQKENI. This CDR3 spans 14 amino acids. Cohort placement rested on clinical history that participants reported themselves. The TCR comes from a man in his sixties or seventies who had been exposed to COVID-19. This rearrangement joins TRBV18 to TRBJ1-2, with TRBD1 as a possible D gene (5 bases). What was sequenced was PBMCs or T cells enriched from blood (not recorded which). Here the CDR3 DNA reads TGTGCCAGCTCACCGACAGCGGAGGGGATTGGCTACACCTTC. Encoded protein: CASSPTAEGIGYTF.